The following is a TCR beta chain sequence with its context. This clonotype has only a few counts. No antigen is known for it. One base away there is no much larger clone; base qualities are not given. These data are taken from a study of T cell repertoires in cytomegalovirus infection (dated by TCRdb to between 2018 and 2020). About the full investigation: The HLA type of each donor mattered for the analysis, because public TCR beta signatures pointed to carriage of CMV infection along with the matching HLA type.

Beyond this particular receptor, the publication reports: Carriers of CMV infection plus the relevant HLA type were discriminated by the cumulative frequency of public TCR beta family members in the study cohort and in an independent approximately 360-donor cohort. The ex vivo response was dominated by HLA-C-restricted CMV-specific TCR beta clonotypes, which also provided the single most frequent clonotype in two of eight donors.

The sequencing machine was an Illumina HiSeq 1500. The raw public reads went through TCRdb reprocessing: fastp at Q25, MiXCR clone calling, in-frame beta chains kept. Rows are combined by CDR3 protein, so each entry shows the most common genes and DNA. The sample yields about 490,000 distinct CDR3 sequences; approximately 15% were counted once. Jointly, the top ten make up roughly a quarter of the sample. V is cut by 4 bases and J by 1 base, and the space between the germline ends is 11 bases. The CDR3 spans 15 residues, from the cysteine through the phenylalanine. The sequence is cut down to CDR3 DNA, 45 bases in frame from base 1. The germline V gene encodes CDR1 SGHNT and CDR2 YYREEE (reference sequence).

The sequenced sample consisted of CD8+ T cells from PBMCs. This sequence originates from a human donor in good health (CMV status not recorded). Some clones in this sample may be carry-over from other donors' samples. This receptor chain uses TRBV5-4 and TRBJ2-2, with a weak D call of TRBD2 (5 bases match). For the CDR3, the sequence is CASSDQGLNTGELFF. The DNA sequence is as follows: TGTGCCAGCAGCGACCAAGGACTGAACACCGGGGAGCTGTTTTTT.